This T cell receptor beta chain originates from a study of cytomegalovirus exposure and HLA in healthy donors. The germline V and J ends were trimmed by 1 base and 3 bases, with 9 bases remaining between them. The CDR3 covers 14 residues. The germline V gene encodes CDR1 SGHKS and CDR2 YYEKEE (reference sequence). Study results and limitations: Earlier analysis found most TCR beta V segments productive about 90% or about 30% of the time.

Primers for the PCR totalled 60 Vbeta and 13 Jbeta. Generated by immunoSEQ multiplex PCR, the TCRdb table keeps only in-frame clones and is missing some. The sample yields approximately 94,000 clones, 70% to 85% seen once. The donors comprised healthy bone marrow donors. This clone was found a few times. Its antigen remains unidentified. The material sequenced was PBMCs. The receptor comes from a man aged 25-45 years in good health and CMV-seropositive. The gene calls are TRBV5-5 and TRBJ2-3; the D is unclear. Here the CDR3 DNA reads TGTGCCAGCAGCTTGACGACTGGTACAGATACGCAGTATTTT. It encodes CASSLTTGTDTQYF.